Reported below is one T cell receptor beta chain. The antigen remains undetermined. The germline V gene encodes CDR1 LGHDT and CDR2 YNNKEL (reference sequence). CDR3 length equals 16 residues. Trimming removed 0 bases at V and 3 bases at J, with 11 bases between. TCRdb re-analysed the 5' RACE reads in MiXCR, keeping a single row per CDR3 protein. The data contain about 340,000 distinct CDR3 sequences, approximately 13% of them seen just once; the ten biggest clones take up just over 7%. The data belong to a study of identical twins. Study observations and caveats: Out-of-frame alpha sequences that twins shared showed excess low generation probability.

The sample was also linked to a second study, of yellow fever vaccine responses in identical twins. That study reports: Reportedly, twins showed a vaccine T cell response that looked partly convergent and partly personalized.

This chain joins TRBV3-1 and TRBJ2-2; weak D call: TRBD1 (5 bases). This TCR came from a woman aged 18-29 years in good health. Sequencing input: CD8+ T cells sorted from blood. CDR3 region: CASSQDRQGYTGELFF. CDR3 coding DNA: TGTGCCAGCAGCCAAGATAGGCAGGGTTACACCGGGGAGCTGTTTTTT.